This T cell receptor (beta chain) was found in a study of T cells in tumors after PD-1 blockade. Germline lookup yields CDR1 LNHDA and CDR2 SQIVND (reference sequence). The CDR3 totals 15 residues. Trimming took 1 base from V and 2 from J; bases not matched to a gene: 3. Assay: immunoSEQ multiplex PCR; the TCRdb copy retains only in-frame clones and omits some. The sample has 60,000 to 75,000 clones, less than 85% seen once; the top ten hold about 4.8%. The source material was PBMCs, sampled after anti-PD-1 treatment. The clonotype comes from a human donor with basal cell carcinoma. The genes are TRBV19 and TRBJ2-5; 8 bases are shared with TRBD1. CDR3 loop: CASSIVRTGQETQYF. CDR3 DNA: TGTGCCAGTAGTATAGTAAGGACAGGGCAAGAGACCCAGTACTTC.